These T cell receptor beta chains were read from a single sample in a study of blood T cell repertoires in COVID-19. Profiling relied on immunoSEQ multiplex PCR, and the TCRdb table lists in-frame clones only, not all of them. The table has tens of thousands of clones, 84% seen once. Material: peripheral blood. The receptor source for this set is a human donor in a cohort sampled during active COVID-19. CDR3s include the opening cysteine and the closing phenylalanine or tryptophan. Each record gives: clone size, J gene, CDR3 length, D gene, V gene, CDR3 protein, CDR3 DNA. D genes are given only for firm matches. A clone size is listed for some rows: how often the clone was seen (once, few, many), or a class if it is expanded.

clone size: -; J gene: TRBJ1-3; CDR3 length: 19; D gene: TRBD1; V gene: TRBV20-1; CDR3 protein: CSASSGGYRQGFSGNTIYF; CDR3 DNA: TGCAGTGCTAGTTCCGGCGGATATAGACAGGGGTTCTCTGGAAACACCATATATTTT
clone size: -; J gene: TRBJ1-6; CDR3 length: 16; D gene: -; V gene: TRBV4-1; CDR3 protein: CASSQEQEFYNSPLHF; CDR3 DNA: TGCGCCAGCAGCCAAGAACAGGAGTTCTATAATTCACCCCTCCACTTT
clone size: -; J gene: TRBJ1-2; CDR3 length: 15; D gene: TRBD1; V gene: TRBV9; CDR3 protein: CASSVRQGTNYGYTF; CDR3 DNA: TGTGCCAGCAGCGTCCGACAGGGAACCAACTATGGCTACACCTTC
clone size: -; J gene: TRBJ1-1; CDR3 length: 13; D gene: -; V gene: TRBV30; CDR3 protein: CACVEMGYTEAFF; CDR3 DNA: TGTGCCTGTGTGGAGATGGGTTACACTGAAGCTTTCTTT
clone size: few; J gene: TRBJ2-3; CDR3 length: 17; D gene: TRBD2; V gene: TRBV19; CDR3 protein: CASSTPGLAGGADTQYF; CDR3 DNA: TGTGCCAGTAGTACCCCCGGACTAGCGGGAGGAGCAGATACGCAGTATTTT
clone size: -; J gene: TRBJ2-3; CDR3 length: 15; D gene: -; V gene: TRBV7-9; CDR3 protein: CASSLGGTSTDTQYF; CDR3 DNA: TGTGCCAGCAGCCTGGGGGGAACTAGCACAGATACGCAGTATTTT
clone size: -; J gene: TRBJ2-7; CDR3 length: 13; D gene: -; V gene: TRBV6-5; CDR3 protein: CATLGLNSYEQYF; CDR3 DNA: TGTGCCACTTTGGGGCTGAACTCCTACGAGCAGTACTTC
clone size: -; J gene: TRBJ2-7; CDR3 length: 14; D gene: -; V gene: TRBV6-1; CDR3 protein: CASSEGFGTSKQYF; CDR3 DNA: TGTGCCAGCAGTGAAGGGTTCGGGACTTCCAAGCAGTACTTC
clone size: -; J gene: TRBJ2-5; CDR3 length: 16; D gene: TRBD2; V gene: TRBV10-3; CDR3 protein: CAISERREVSQETQYF; CDR3 DNA: TGTGCCATCAGTGAGCGCCGGGAGGTTTCCCAAGAGACCCAGTACTTC
clone size: -; J gene: TRBJ1-2; CDR3 length: 16; D gene: -; V gene: TRBV21-1; CDR3 protein: CASSNERPNPRGGYTF; CDR3 DNA: TGTGCCAGCAGCAACGAAAGGCCTAACCCTAGAGGGGGCTACACCTTC
clone size: -; J gene: TRBJ2-3; CDR3 length: 15; D gene: TRBD2; V gene: TRBV5-1; CDR3 protein: CASSLGRGGANTQYF; CDR3 DNA: TGCGCCAGCAGCTTGGGACGGGGGGGCGCGAATACGCAGTATTTT
clone size: -; J gene: TRBJ1-1; CDR3 length: 15; D gene: -; V gene: TRBV5-4; CDR3 protein: CASSPQQGAATEAFF; CDR3 DNA: TGTGCCAGCAGCCCCCAACAGGGCGCGGCCACTGAAGCTTTCTTT
clone size: few; J gene: TRBJ1-3; CDR3 length: 17; D gene: TRBD1; V gene: TRBV28; CDR3 protein: CASSPIRDRVSGNTIYF; CDR3 DNA: TGTGCCAGCAGTCCAATCCGGGACAGGGTCTCTGGAAACACCATATATTTT
clone size: -; J gene: TRBJ1-1; CDR3 length: 13; D gene: -; V gene: TRBV4-1; CDR3 protein: CASSQEQGTEAFF; CDR3 DNA: TGCGCCAGCAGCCAAGAACAGGGCACTGAAGCTTTCTTT
clone size: -; J gene: TRBJ1-6; CDR3 length: 15; D gene: TRBD1; V gene: TRBV19; CDR3 protein: CASSIGTGLNSPLHF; CDR3 DNA: TGTGCCAGTAGTATAGGGACAGGTCTTAATTCACCCCTCCACTTT
clone size: -; J gene: TRBJ2-5; CDR3 length: 18; D gene: TRBD2; V gene: TRBV6-1; CDR3 protein: CASSEQQGRGLAGETQYF; CDR3 DNA: TGTGCCAGCAGTGAACAACAGGGAAGGGGTCTAGCGGGAGAGACCCAGTACTTC
clone size: -; J gene: TRBJ2-5; CDR3 length: 16; D gene: -; V gene: TRBV7-9; CDR3 protein: CASSLASRLGEETQYF; CDR3 DNA: TGTGCCAGCAGCTTAGCGTCAAGACTAGGCGAAGAGACCCAGTACTTC
clone size: few; J gene: TRBJ2-7; CDR3 length: 18; D gene: TRBD2; V gene: TRBV3-1/TRBV3-2; CDR3 protein: CASSQEPPGTSAHYEQYF; CDR3 DNA: TGTGCCAGCAGCCAAGAACCCCCTGGGACTAGCGCACACTACGAGCAGTACTTC
clone size: -; J gene: TRBJ2-5; CDR3 length: 14; D gene: TRBD1; V gene: TRBV18; CDR3 protein: CASSQGAAQETQYF; CDR3 DNA: TGTGCCAGCTCACAGGGGGCTGCCCAAGAGACCCAGTACTTC
clone size: -; J gene: TRBJ2-7; CDR3 length: 15; D gene: TRBD2; V gene: TRBV27; CDR3 protein: CASGLAGGRPYEQYF; CDR3 DNA: TGTGCCTCGGGACTAGCGGGAGGGCGTCCCTACGAGCAGTACTTC
clone size: -; J gene: TRBJ2-7; CDR3 length: 17; D gene: TRBD1; V gene: TRBV6-2/TRBV6-3; CDR3 protein: CASSYLFDASGQNEQYF; CDR3 DNA: TGTGCCAGCAGTTACTTATTCGACGCCTCGGGACAGAACGAGCAGTACTTC
clone size: -; J gene: TRBJ1-6; CDR3 length: 15; D gene: -; V gene: TRBV9; CDR3 protein: CASSVASGQNSPLHF; CDR3 DNA: TGTGCCAGCAGCGTAGCTTCGGGACAAAATTCACCCCTCCACTTT
clone size: few; J gene: TRBJ2-2; CDR3 length: 16; D gene: TRBD1; V gene: TRBV15; CDR3 protein: CATSDPGQGDTGELFF; CDR3 DNA: TGTGCCACCAGCGACCCGGGACAGGGTGACACCGGGGAGCTGTTTTTT
clone size: few; J gene: TRBJ1-4; CDR3 length: 17; D gene: TRBD1; V gene: TRBV12-5; CDR3 protein: CASGLEIDRASNEKLFF; CDR3 DNA: TGTGCTAGTGGTTTGGAAATAGACAGGGCTTCTAATGAAAAACTGTTTTTT
clone size: -; J gene: TRBJ2-2; CDR3 length: 15; D gene: TRBD1; V gene: TRBV24-1; CDR3 protein: CATSETGAGTGELFF; CDR3 DNA: TGTGCCACCAGTGAGACAGGGGCGGGCACCGGGGAGCTGTTTTTT
clone size: -; J gene: TRBJ1-1; CDR3 length: 12; D gene: -; V gene: TRBV21-1; CDR3 protein: CAASACQAEAFF; CDR3 DNA: TGTGCCGCCTCAGCATGCCAGGCCGAGGCTTTCTTT
clone size: -; J gene: TRBJ1-1; CDR3 length: 16; D gene: TRBD1; V gene: TRBV2; CDR3 protein: CASSAWGQGKNTEAFF; CDR3 DNA: TGTGCCAGCAGTGCGTGGGGACAGGGGAAAAACACTGAAGCTTTCTTT
clone size: once; J gene: TRBJ2-1; CDR3 length: 15; D gene: -; V gene: TRBV5-1; CDR3 protein: CASSFRPGEDNEQFF; CDR3 DNA: TGCGCCAGCAGCTTTCGACCGGGTGAGGACAATGAGCAGTTCTTC
clone size: -; J gene: TRBJ1-1; CDR3 length: 15; D gene: -; V gene: TRBV9; CDR3 protein: CASSVDPTVNTEAFF; CDR3 DNA: TGTGCCAGCAGCGTAGACCCGACAGTGAACACTGAAGCTTTCTTT
clone size: -; J gene: TRBJ1-5; CDR3 length: 19; D gene: TRBD1; V gene: TRBV19; CDR3 protein: CASQGSPGYSDRGRQPQHF; CDR3 DNA: TGTGCCAGTCAAGGTTCCCCGGGGTATTCCGACAGGGGTCGTCAGCCCCAGCATTTT
clone size: once; J gene: TRBJ1-6; CDR3 length: 14; D gene: TRBD1; V gene: TRBV7-9; CDR3 protein: CASRRGQGASPLHF; CDR3 DNA: TGTGCCAGCAGGAGGGGGCAGGGAGCTTCACCCCTCCACTTT
clone size: -; J gene: TRBJ1-2; CDR3 length: 12; D gene: -; V gene: TRBV10-3; CDR3 protein: CAISESTVGYTF; CDR3 DNA: TGTGCCATCAGTGAGAGTACGGTTGGCTACACCTTC